Listed below are T cell receptor beta chains from one sample, sequenced in a study of beta chain features in type 1 diabetes. Profiling relied on immunoSEQ multiplex PCR, and the TCRdb table lists in-frame clones only, not all of them. There are some 350,000 clones in the sample; roughly a tenth occur only once, and 0.55% to 0.75% lies in the top ten. Sequencing used central memory CD4+ T cells from blood. The receptors were sampled from a man aged 30 to 45 with type 1 diabetes. Each CDR3 is given with its conserved first and last residue. The D gene is left open where the match is weak. Not every row has a clone size; where given, it reads once, few, many or a size class.

CASSLGGPNEKLFF	TGTGCCAGCAGTTTAGGGGGACCTAATGAAAAACTGTTTTTT	TRBV28	TRBJ1-4	.	.
CASRPAGLMNTEAFF	TGTGCCAGCAGACCTGCCGGGCTAATGAACACTGAAGCTTTCTTT	TRBV6-5	TRBJ1-1	.	few
CASRDRNMNTEAFF	TGTGCCAGCAGGGACAGGAATATGAACACTGAAGCTTTCTTT	TRBV6-6	TRBJ1-1	TRBD1	few
CASSTGSGANVLTF	TGTGCCAGCAGTACAGGGTCTGGGGCCAACGTCCTGACTTTC	TRBV5-5	TRBJ2-6	.	few
CASSPGSIRNTEAFF	TGTGCCAGCTCACCCGGCTCGATAAGGAACACTGAAGCTTTCTTT	TRBV18	TRBJ1-1	.	.
CASSLAEKQPNTEAFF	TGCGCCAGCAGCTTGGCCGAGAAACAGCCGAACACTGAAGCTTTCTTT	TRBV5-1	TRBJ1-1	.	few
CASSLGGTDIYEQYF	TGCGCCAGCAGCCTTGGGGGGACGGACATATACGAGCAGTACTTC	TRBV5-1	TRBJ2-7	.	few
CASSWLSQNTEAFF	TGTGCCAGCAGTTGGCTCAGCCAGAACACTGAAGCTTTCTTT	TRBV6-6	TRBJ1-1	.	.
CASSLGGGQGKQAEAFF	TGTGCCAGCAGTTTGGGGGGAGGACAGGGGAAGCAGGCCGAAGCTTTCTTT	TRBV28	TRBJ1-1	TRBD1	.
CASSSQGVGANVLTF	TGTGCCAGCAGCTCTCAGGGAGTTGGGGCCAACGTCCTGACTTTC	TRBV7-2	TRBJ2-6	.	few
CASRRVDGLWQYF	TGTGCCAGCAGAAGAGTAGACGGCTTGTGGCAGTACTTC	TRBV6-5	TRBJ2-7	.	.
CASSPPGQLPGANVLTF	TGTGCCAGCAGTCCACCGGGACAGTTACCTGGGGCCAACGTCCTGACTTTC	TRBV9	TRBJ2-6	TRBD1	.
CASSFLETQYF	.	TRBV28	TRBJ2-5	.	few
CASSLYTGYEQYF	TGTGCCAGCAGCCTTTATACAGGTTACGAGCAGTACTTC	TRBV7-9	TRBJ2-7	.	.
CASSLGTGSSYNEQFF	TGTGCCAGCAGCTTGGGGACAGGGAGCTCCTACAATGAGCAGTTCTTC	TRBV11-3	TRBJ2-1	TRBD1	few
CASNSPSRYGYTF	TGTGCCAGCAACTCACCGAGCCGCTATGGCTACACCTTC	TRBV6-5	TRBJ1-2	.	few
CASSSFYTDTQYF	TGTGCCAGCAGCTCCTTCTACACAGATACGCAGTATTTT	TRBV7-2	TRBJ2-3	.	few
CASSSRMGSTGELFF	TGTGCCAGCAGCTCTCGGATGGGTTCCACCGGGGAGCTGTTTTTT	TRBV7-8	TRBJ2-2	.	.
CSVSTTGYEQYF	TGCAGCGTTTCGACTACAGGCTACGAGCAGTACTTC	TRBV29-1	TRBJ2-7	.	few
CASRGELAKNIQYF	TGTGCCAGCAGGGGGGAACTAGCCAAAAACATTCAGTACTTC	TRBV27	TRBJ2-4	.	many
CASSTTQGREHEQYF	TGTGCCAGTAGTACCACTCAGGGGAGGGAGCACGAGCAGTACTTC	TRBV19	TRBJ2-7	.	many
CASSYSNREETQYF	TGTGCCAGCAGTTACTCGAACCGGGAGGAGACCCAGTACTTC	TRBV6-5	TRBJ2-5	.	few
CASSLGLAGIKFF	TGTGCCAGCAGTTTGGGACTAGCGGGAATAAAGTTCTTC	TRBV6-1	TRBJ2-1	TRBD2	few
CASTGTYEQYF	TGTGCCAGCACCGGGACCTACGAGCAGTACTTC	TRBV6-6	TRBJ2-7	.	few
CASSLVGLADTQYF	TGTGCCAGCAGCTTAGTAGGGTTGGCAGATACGCAGTATTTT	TRBV7-6	TRBJ2-3	.	.
CASSVGLAGAEQFF	TGTGCCAGCAGCGTCGGACTAGCGGGAGCTGAGCAGTTCTTC	TRBV7-3	TRBJ2-1	TRBD2	many
CATLGSYEQYF	TGTGCCACCCTCGGGTCTTACGAGCAGTACTTC	TRBV19	TRBJ2-7	.	few
CAISASKEGYGYTF	TGTGCCATCAGCGCGTCCAAGGAGGGCTATGGCTACACCTTC	TRBV5-6	TRBJ1-2	.	.
CASSYSALTDTQYF	TGTGCCAGCAGTTACTCGGCGCTCACAGATACGCAGTATTTT	TRBV6-6	TRBJ2-3	.	few
CASSLRQGQLEKLFF	TGTGCCAGCAGCTTGCGACAGGGACAGCTTGAAAAACTGTTTTTT	TRBV5-6	TRBJ1-4	TRBD1	.
CASRTLPGQGNYEQYF	TGCGCCAGCAGAACATTACCGGGACAGGGGAACTACGAGCAGTACTTC	TRBV5-1	TRBJ2-7	TRBD1	few
CASSLGGTGFGNTIYF	TGTGCCAGCAGTTTAGGGGGGACAGGGTTCGGAAACACCATATATTTT	TRBV28	TRBJ1-3	TRBD1	few
CASSLTGAKGNQPQHF	TGTGCCAGCAGTTTAACAGGGGCGAAGGGCAATCAGCCCCAGCATTTT	TRBV28	TRBJ1-5	TRBD1	.
CASSIDGWKNIQYF	TGTGCCAGTAGTATAGATGGTTGGAAAAACATTCAGTACTTC	TRBV19	TRBJ2-4	.	.
CASKGEANTGELFF	TGTGCCAGCAAGGGTGAGGCGAACACCGGGGAGCTGTTTTTT	TRBV25-1	TRBJ2-2	.	.
CANSVGIGELFF	TGTGCCAACAGCGTAGGAATCGGGGAGCTGTTTTTT	TRBV9	TRBJ2-2	.	.
CASISGTVTYEQYF	TGTGCCTCCATCTCTGGGACGGTGACCTACGAGCAGTACTTC	TRBV28	TRBJ2-7	.	.
CASRSGNSYEQYF	TGTGCCAGCAGGTCCGGGAACTCCTACGAGCAGTACTTC	TRBV28	TRBJ2-7	.	few
CASSPRPGHEETQYF	TGTGCCAGCAGCCCCAGGCCAGGGCACGAGGAGACCCAGTACTTC	TRBV5-5	TRBJ2-5	.	few
CASRPPGHALNEQFF	TGTGCCAGCAGACCACCGGGACACGCACTCAATGAGCAGTTCTTC	TRBV7-2	TRBJ2-1	.	.
CATSRWGGTGNQPQHF	TGTGCCACCAGCAGGTGGGGGGGCACGGGCAATCAGCCCCAGCATTTT	TRBV15	TRBJ1-5	.	many
CASSYQDGYTF	TGTGCCAGCAGTTACCAGGATGGCTACACCTTC	TRBV6-5	TRBJ1-2	.	.
CAISEPSSSGRDNEQFF	TGTGCCATCAGTGAGCCCTCCTCTAGCGGGAGGGACAATGAGCAGTTCTTC	TRBV10-3	TRBJ2-1	TRBD2	.
CASSLGEGAKNIQYF	TGTGCCAGCAGCTTAGGAGAGGGAGCCAAAAACATTCAGTACTTC	TRBV7-3	TRBJ2-4	.	.
CASSHDQAANTEAFF	TGTGCCAGCAGCCACGACCAGGCTGCGAACACTGAAGCTTTCTTT	TRBV6-5	TRBJ1-1	.	few
CAWSVRGALNYGYTF	TGTGCCTGGAGTGTAAGAGGGGCACTTAACTATGGCTACACCTTC	TRBV30	TRBJ1-2	.	few